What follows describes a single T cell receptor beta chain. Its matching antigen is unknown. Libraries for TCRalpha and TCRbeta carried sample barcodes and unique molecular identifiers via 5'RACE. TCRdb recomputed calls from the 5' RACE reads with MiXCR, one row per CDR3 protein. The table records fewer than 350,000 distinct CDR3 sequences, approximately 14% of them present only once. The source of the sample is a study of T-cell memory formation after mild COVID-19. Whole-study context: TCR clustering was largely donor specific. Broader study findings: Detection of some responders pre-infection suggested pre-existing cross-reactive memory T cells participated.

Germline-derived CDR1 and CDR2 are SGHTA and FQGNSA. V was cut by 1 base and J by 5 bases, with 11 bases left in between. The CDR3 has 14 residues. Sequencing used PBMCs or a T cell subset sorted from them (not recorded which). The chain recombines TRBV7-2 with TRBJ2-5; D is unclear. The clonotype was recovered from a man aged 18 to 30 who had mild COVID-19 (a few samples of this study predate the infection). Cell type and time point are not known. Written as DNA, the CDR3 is TGTGCCAGCAGCTTAGAGTCAGCTCGGGAGACCCAGTACTTC. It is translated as CASSLESARETQYF.